This T cell receptor (beta chain) was identified during a study of blood T cells in healthy people across ages. A second PCR, run for about 7 to 11 cycles, used a sample-barcoded 5' primer plus a J-beta primer mix. A template-switch adaptor with 12 random nucleotides tagged each cDNA molecule. TCRdb independently ran MiXCR on the 5' RACE reads; one entry per CDR3 protein. This table has 850,000 to 1,000,000 distinct CDR3 sequences, roughly 50% appearing once. This TCR derives from a man aged 30 to 45 in good health. Material for sequencing was blood.

This CDR3 reads CASSLNGGAADTQYF. As DNA, the CDR3 is TGTGCCAGCAGTTTGAACGGGGGGGCCGCAGATACGCAGTATTTT. The J gene is TRBJ2-3, the V gene TRBV6-5; 8 bases align to TRBD2. This CDR3 is built from 15 residues. Germline V gene sequence: CDR1 MNHEY, CDR2 SVGAGI. The ends lost 4 bases at V and 4 bases at J; junction bases unmatched: 7.